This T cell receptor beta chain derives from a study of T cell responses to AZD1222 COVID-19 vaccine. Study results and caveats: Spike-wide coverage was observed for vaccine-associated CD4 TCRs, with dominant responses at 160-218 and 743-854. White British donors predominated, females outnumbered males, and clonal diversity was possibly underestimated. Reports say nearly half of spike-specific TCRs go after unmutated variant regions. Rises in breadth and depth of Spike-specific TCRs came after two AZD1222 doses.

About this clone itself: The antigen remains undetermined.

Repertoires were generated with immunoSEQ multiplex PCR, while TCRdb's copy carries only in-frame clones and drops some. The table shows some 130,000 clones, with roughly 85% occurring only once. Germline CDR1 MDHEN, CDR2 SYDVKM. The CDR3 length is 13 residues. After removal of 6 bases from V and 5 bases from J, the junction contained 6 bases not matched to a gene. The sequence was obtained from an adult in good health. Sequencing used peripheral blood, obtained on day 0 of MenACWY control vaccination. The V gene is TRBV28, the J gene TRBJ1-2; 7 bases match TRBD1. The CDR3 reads CASRRQGRYGYTF. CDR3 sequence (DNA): TGTGCCAGCAGGAGACAGGGACGGTATGGCTACACCTTC.